One T cell receptor (beta chain) is described in this entry. Its target is unknown. 13 Jbeta primers and 60 Vbeta primers were used for the PCR. Sequenced by immunoSEQ multiplex PCR; TCRdb stores in-frame clones only, minus some. Among about 140,000 clones listed, 61% were seen once. Germline loops: CDR1 SEHNR, CDR2 FQNEAQ (reference sequence). The CDR3 runs 15 residues. Unmatched junction bases numbered 12, after V lost 5 bases and J lost 6 bases. The sample belongs to a study of cytomegalovirus exposure and HLA in healthy donors. Study-wide context: Earlier results showed 117 million unique TCR beta sequences derived from roughly 190 million T cells.

Study conclusions and caveats: Roughly uniform depth of sequencing across donors was assumed in presence/absence analyses. Data from an earlier analysis indicated that most TCR beta V segments were productive either about 90% or about 30% of the time. In a later analysis, at a false discovery rate of 0.05, 15,000 to 20,000 TCR beta sequences matched HLA alleles.

This rearrangement joins TRBV7-9 to TRBJ2-7; 8 positions agree with TRBD2. The receptor's source is a male donor in good health and CMV-seronegative. The specimen was PBMCs. CDR3 sequence (DNA): TGTGCCAGCAGCCCCCTCCGGGGGGGAACGAGCGAGCAGTACTTC. Its translation: CASSPLRGGTSEQYF.